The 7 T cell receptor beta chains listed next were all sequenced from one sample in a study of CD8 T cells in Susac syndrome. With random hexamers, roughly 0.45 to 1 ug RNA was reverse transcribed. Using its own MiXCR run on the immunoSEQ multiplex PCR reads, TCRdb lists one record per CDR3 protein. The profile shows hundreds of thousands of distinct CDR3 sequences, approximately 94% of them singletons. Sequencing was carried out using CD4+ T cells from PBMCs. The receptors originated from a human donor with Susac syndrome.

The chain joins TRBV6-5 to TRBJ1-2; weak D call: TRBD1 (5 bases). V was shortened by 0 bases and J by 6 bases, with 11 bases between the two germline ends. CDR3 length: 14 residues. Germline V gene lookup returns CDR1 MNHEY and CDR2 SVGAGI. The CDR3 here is CASSYSMARDGYTF. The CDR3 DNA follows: TGTGCCAGCAGTTACTCGATGGCCAGGGATGGCTACACCTTC.

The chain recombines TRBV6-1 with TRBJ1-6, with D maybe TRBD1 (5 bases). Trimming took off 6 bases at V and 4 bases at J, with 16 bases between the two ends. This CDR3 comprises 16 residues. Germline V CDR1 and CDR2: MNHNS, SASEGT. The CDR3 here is CASSRGSRQYNSPLHF. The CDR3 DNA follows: TGTGCCAGCAGCCGAGGGTCGCGACAGTATAATTCACCCCTCCACTTT.

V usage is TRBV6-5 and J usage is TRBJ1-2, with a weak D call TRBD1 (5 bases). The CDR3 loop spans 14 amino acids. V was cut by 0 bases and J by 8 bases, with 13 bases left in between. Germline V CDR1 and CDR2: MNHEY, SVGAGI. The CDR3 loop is CASSYSGTGKGYTF. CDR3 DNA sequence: TGTGCCAGCAGTTACTCGGGGACGGGGAAGGGCTACACCTTC.

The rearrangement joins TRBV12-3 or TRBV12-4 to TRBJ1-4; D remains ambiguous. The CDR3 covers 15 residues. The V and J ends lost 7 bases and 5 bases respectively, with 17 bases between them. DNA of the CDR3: TGTGCCAGCACTCCGGCGACGGGGAAGAATGAAAAACTGTTTTTT. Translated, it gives CASTPATGKNEKLFF.

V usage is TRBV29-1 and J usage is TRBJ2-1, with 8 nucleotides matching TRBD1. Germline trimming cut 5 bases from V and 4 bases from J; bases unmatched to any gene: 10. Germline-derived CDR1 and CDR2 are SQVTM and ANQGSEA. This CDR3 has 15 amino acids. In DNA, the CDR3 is TGCAGCGTTCCCCTGGGACAGGTATCGTACAATGAGCAGTTCTTC. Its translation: CSVPLGQVSYNEQFF.

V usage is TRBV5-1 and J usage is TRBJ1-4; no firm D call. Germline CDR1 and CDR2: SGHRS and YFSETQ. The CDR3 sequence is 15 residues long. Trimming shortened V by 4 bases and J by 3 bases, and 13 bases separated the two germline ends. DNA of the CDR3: TGCGCCAGCAGCGGCTCCGGGATGTCTAATGAAAAACTGTTTTTT. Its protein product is CASSGSGMSNEKLFF.

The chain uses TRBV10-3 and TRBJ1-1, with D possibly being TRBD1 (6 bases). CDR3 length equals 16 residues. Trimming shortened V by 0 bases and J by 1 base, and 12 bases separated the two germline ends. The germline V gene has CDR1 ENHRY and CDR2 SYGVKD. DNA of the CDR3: TGTGCCATCAGTGAGTCGTCTGGGGGCACGAACACTGAAGCTTTCTTT. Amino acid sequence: CAISESSGGTNTEAFF.